This entry concerns a single T cell receptor (beta chain). Its antigen is still unknown. This CDR3 has 16 amino acids. Germline V gene lookup returns CDR1 ENHRY and CDR2 SYGVKD. Trimming pared 0 bases from V and 2 bases from J, leaving 14 bases between. The data were obtained in a study of OX40 agonist ivuxolimab in advanced cancers. General observations from the study: The CD4+ and CD8+ T cells in the blood had expanded clonally by week 6 at 0.1 to 3.0 mg/kg.

Using immunoSEQ multiplex PCR, the repertoire was profiled, and TCRdb retains in-frame clones only, with some absent. Altogether around 30,000 clones are present, around 90% being singletons, with the ten largest covering 4% to 5%. V usage is TRBV10-3 and J usage is TRBJ2-7; D is possibly TRBD1 or TRBD2 (5 bases each). This specimen was CD4+ or CD8+ T cells sorted from blood, taken in a trial of the OX40 agonist ivuxolimab. The sequence derives from an adult with an advanced solid tumor such as melanoma, head and neck, liver or kidney cancer. The CDR3 loop is CAISESPGRPTYEQYF. The CDR3 DNA reads TGTGCCATCAGTGAGTCCCCGGGACGTCCAACCTACGAGCAGTACTTC.